The next 18 T cell receptor beta chains were all read from a single sample in a study of cytomegalovirus exposure and HLA in healthy donors. A multiplex PCR was run with 60 Vbeta primers and 13 Jbeta primers. Method: immunoSEQ multiplex PCR; TCRdb's copy keeps in-frame clones and lacks some. The sample's table shows some 120,000 clones. Material: PBMCs. The receptors come from a man aged 30-40 years in good health and CMV-seronegative.

The rearrangement uses TRBV6-1 and TRBJ2-4, with D perhaps TRBD1 (5 bases). The CDR3 extends over 14 amino acids. Germline V gene data show CDR1 as MNHNS and CDR2 as SASEGT. The ends were cut back, 10 bases at V and 0 bases at J, with 13 bases in the middle. The CDR3 coding sequence is TGTGCCACTCTTCCCCAGGGAGCCAAAAACATTCAGTACTTC. It codes for CATLPQGAKNIQYF.

This clone ranks as medium-sized in terms of frequency. V gene TRBV7-3 combines with J gene TRBJ2-1; 12 positions agree with TRBD2. Germline V gives CDR1 SGHTA, CDR2 FQGTGA. The J segment lost 8 bases and the V segment lost 5 bases, leaving 7 bases of the junction unmatched. This CDR3 is 15 amino acids long. CDR3 DNA: TGTGCCAGCAGCCATGGACTAGCGGGATTGGATGAGCAGTTCTTC. It yields the protein CASSHGLAGLDEQFF.

The rearrangement uses TRBV7-2 and TRBJ2-7; 9 bases line up with TRBD2. The CDR3 is made up of 15 amino acids. V lost 1 base to trimming and J lost 3 bases; unmatched junction nucleotides: 4. Per germline, CDR1 SGHTA and CDR2 FQGNSA. CDR3 coding DNA: TGTGCCAGCAGCTTAGAGGTAGCGGGAGACTACGAGCAGTACTTC. It specifies CASSLEVAGDYEQYF. The full variable domain, in which reference TRBV7-2 and TRBJ2-7 provide the parts outside the CDR3, is GAGVSQSPSNKVTEKGKDVELRCDPISGHTALYWYRQSLGQGLEFLIYFQGNSAPDKSGLPSDRFSAERTGGSVSTLTIQRTQQEDSAVYLCASSLEVAGDYEQYFGPGTRLTVT.

The gene calls are TRBV7-9 and TRBJ1-2; D may be TRBD1 (5 bases). The CDR3 covers 13 residues. Germline CDR1 and CDR2: SEHNR and FQNEAQ (reference sequence). Trimming removed 2 bases from V and 5 bases from J, with 9 bases in between. The CDR3 protein is CASSLTGDYGYTF. For the CDR3, the DNA is TGTGCCAGCAGCTTAACAGGCGATTATGGCTACACCTTC.

The J gene is TRBJ1-2, the V gene TRBV6-6, with 11 bases lining up with TRBD1. The CDR3 length is 16 residues. V lost 6 bases to trimming and J lost 8 bases; unmatched junction nucleotides: 14. CDR1 is MNHNY and CDR2 is SVGAGI in the germline V gene (reference sequence). The CDR3, as DNA: TGTGCCAGCAGCCTTAAGTATGGACAGGGGGCAGCAGGCTACACCTTC. Its translation is CASSLKYGQGAAGYTF.

The gene calls are TRBV13 and TRBJ1-2; D unresolved. This CDR3 region has 12 residues. Per the germline V gene, CDR1 is PRHDT and CDR2 is FYEKMQ (reference sequence). Trimming pared 6 bases from V and 6 bases from J, leaving 11 bases between. CDR3 nucleotides: TGTGCCAGCAGACCTCTAACGGATGGCTACACCTTC. Encoded protein: CASRPLTDGYTF.

The rearrangement joins TRBV2 to TRBJ2-7; perhaps TRBD1 as D (5 bases). This CDR3 has 13 residues. V was shortened by 4 bases and J by 7 bases, with 14 bases between the two germline ends. From germline, CDR1 is SNHLY and CDR2 FYNNEI. As DNA, the CDR3 is TGTGCCAGCAGTGTGGACACCCGCTTAGAGCAGTACTTC. This sequence encodes CASSVDTRLEQYF.

The rearrangement joins TRBV5-1 to TRBJ2-3; TRBD2 is a possible D gene (6 bases). V was cut by 3 bases and J by 5 bases, with 10 bases left in between. Germline CDR1 and CDR2: SGHRS and YFSETQ. This CDR3 has 13 amino acids. The CDR3 region is CASSWDSGDTQYF. The CDR3 nucleotides read TGCGCCAGCAGCTGGGACTCGGGAGATACGCAGTATTTT.

The V call is TRBV7-3, the J call TRBJ2-3, with 9 bases lining up with TRBD2. The germline gives CDR1 SGHTA, CDR2 FQGTGA. Trimming took 5 bases from V and 3 from J; bases not matched to a gene: 18. CDR3 length: 19 residues. CDR3 DNA: TGTGCCAGCAGCCCCAAGGGCCGGGCGGGAGGGCCTGGTACAGATACGCAGTATTTT. Translating it yields CASSPKGRAGGPGTDTQYF.

The gene calls are TRBV4-3 and TRBJ2-1, with 8 nucleotides matching TRBD2. The germline gives CDR1 LGHNA, CDR2 YSLEER. J lost 8 bases, V lost 0 bases, and 9 bases had no gene match. The CDR3 sequence is 16 residues long. CDR3 loop: CASSQDRQRECDEQFF. Here the CDR3 DNA reads TGCGCCAGCAGCCAAGATCGACAGCGGGAGTGTGATGAGCAGTTCTTC.

V usage is TRBV5-6 and J usage is TRBJ2-3; D call uncertain. The CDR3 spans 14 residues. Trimming removed 1 base from V and 3 bases from J, with 9 bases in between. Germline V gene data show CDR1 as SGHDT and CDR2 as YYEEEE. The chain's CDR3 is CASSLIRSTDTQYF. DNA of the CDR3: TGTGCCAGCAGCTTGATAAGGAGTACAGATACGCAGTATTTT.

V gene TRBV30 combines with J gene TRBJ2-7; D perhaps matches TRBD1 (5 bases). V was clipped by 0 bases and J by 7 bases, with 13 bases between them. The CDR3 contains 13 residues. Per germline, CDR1 GTSNPN and CDR2 SVGIG (reference sequence). DNA of the CDR3: TGTGCCTGGAGTGTAGACAGACGAGAGGAGCAGTACTTC. Protein: CAWSVDRREEQYF.

The chain joins TRBV7-6 to TRBJ2-3; the D gene is possibly TRBD1 (5 bases). Germline V CDR1 and CDR2: SGHVS, FNYEAQ. There are 14 residues in the CDR3. V gave up 1 base and J gave up 4 bases, with 9 bases separating them. The CDR3 DNA follows: TGTGCCAGCAGCTTAGACAGGAGTGCAGATACGCAGTATTTT. It yields the protein CASSLDRSADTQYF.

This chain connects TRBV28 to TRBJ2-1, with D perhaps TRBD2 (5 bases). V gave up 2 bases and J gave up 8 bases, with 7 bases separating them. The CDR3 runs to 12 residues. The germline V gene encodes CDR1 MDHEN and CDR2 SYDVKM. In DNA, the CDR3 is TGTGCCAGCAGTTTAGAGGGCGATGAGCAGTTCTTC. Encoded protein: CASSLEGDEQFF. Full variable domain (remainder filled in from reference TRBV28 and TRBJ2-1): DVKVTQSSRYLVKRTGEKVFLECVQDMDHENMFWYRQDPGLGLRLIYFSYDVKMKEKGDIPEGYSVSREKKERFSLILESASTNQTSMYLCASSLEGDEQFFGPGTRLTVL.

The rearrangement uses TRBV6-4 and TRBJ2-3; 9 nucleotides agree with TRBD2. The V gene end was trimmed by 0 bases and the J gene end by 4 bases; junction bases not matched to a gene: 2. The CDR3 sequence is 15 residues long. Germline CDR1 and CDR2: MRHNA and SNTAGT. Here the CDR3 DNA reads TGTGCCAGCAGTGACTCTAGCGGGAGTTCAGATACGCAGTATTTT. Translated, it gives CASSDSSGSSDTQYF.

The chain links TRBV5-1 to TRBJ2-1; maybe TRBD1 (6 bases). The CDR3 is made up of 13 amino acids. Per the germline V gene, CDR1 is SGHRS and CDR2 is YFSETQ. The ends were cut back, 4 bases at V and 2 bases at J, with 7 bases in the middle. CDR3 DNA: TGCGCCAGCAGCGGGACAACCTACAATGAGCAGTTCTTC. Residues: CASSGTTYNEQFF.

The rearrangement links TRBV27 to TRBJ2-1; D is possibly TRBD2 (5 bases). V lost 7 bases, J lost 0 bases, and 10 bases lay in between. Germline-derived CDR1 and CDR2 are MNHEY and SMNVEV (reference sequence). The CDR3 extends over 14 amino acids. The DNA for the CDR3 is TGTGCCAGCAACAAGCGGATCTCCTACAATGAGCAGTTCTTC. Protein sequence: CASNKRISYNEQFF.

This rearrangement joins TRBV14 to TRBJ1-2, with TRBD1 matching over 7 bases. The CDR3 extends over 15 amino acids. The V and J ends lost 0 bases and 2 bases, in that order; junction bases with no gene match: 3. CDR1 and CDR2 from the germline V gene are SGHDN and FVKESK. CDR3 sequence (DNA): TGTGCCAGCAGCCAAGAGGGACAGTGGAACTATGGCTACACCTTC. Translation gives CASSQEGQWNYGYTF. The variable domain in full, with the rest retrieved from reference TRBV14 and TRBJ1-2, is EAGVTQFPSHSVIEKGQTVTLRCDPISGHDNLYWYRRVMGKEIKFLLHFVKESKQDESGMPNNRFLAERTGGTYSTLKVQPAELEDSGVYFCASSQEGQWNYGYTFGSGTRLTVV.